This record looks at one TCR beta chain sequence and its context. This sample is part of a study of blood T cell repertoires in COVID-19. Overall study context: PBMCs, B-cell-depleted T cells, or T cells provided the cDNA or gDNA that made up the material.

The CDR3 contains 16 residues. V gave up 6 bases and J gave up 6 bases; unmatched junction bases: 11. Germline values: CDR1 MNHEY, CDR2 SMNVEV (reference sequence). The data were produced by immunoSEQ multiplex PCR, yet TCRdb's version contains in-frame clones alone and is incomplete. The sample lists around 72,000 clones, around 81% occurring once. The sequence was obtained from a woman aged 55-75 years with acute or convalescent COVID-19. The specimen was peripheral blood. V and J are TRBV27 and TRBJ1-2; TRBD1 agrees at 12 bases. CDR3 loop: CASRGTGGRIGDGYTF. CDR3 DNA sequence: TGTGCCAGCAGGGGGACAGGGGGCAGGATTGGTGATGGCTACACCTTC.